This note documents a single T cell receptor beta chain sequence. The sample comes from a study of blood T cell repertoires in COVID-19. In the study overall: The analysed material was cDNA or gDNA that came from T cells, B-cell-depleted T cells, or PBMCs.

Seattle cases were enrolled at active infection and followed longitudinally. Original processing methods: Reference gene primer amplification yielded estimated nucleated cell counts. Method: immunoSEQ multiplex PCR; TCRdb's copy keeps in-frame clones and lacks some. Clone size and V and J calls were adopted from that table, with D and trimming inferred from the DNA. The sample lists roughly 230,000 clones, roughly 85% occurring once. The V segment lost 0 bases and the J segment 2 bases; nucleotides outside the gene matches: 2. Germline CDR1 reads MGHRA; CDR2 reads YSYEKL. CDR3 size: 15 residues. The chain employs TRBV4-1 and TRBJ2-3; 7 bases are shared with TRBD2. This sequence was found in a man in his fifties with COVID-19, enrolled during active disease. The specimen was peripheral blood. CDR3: CASSQDGTITDTQYF. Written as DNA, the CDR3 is TGCGCCAGCAGCCAAGATGGGACTATCACAGATACGCAGTATTTT.